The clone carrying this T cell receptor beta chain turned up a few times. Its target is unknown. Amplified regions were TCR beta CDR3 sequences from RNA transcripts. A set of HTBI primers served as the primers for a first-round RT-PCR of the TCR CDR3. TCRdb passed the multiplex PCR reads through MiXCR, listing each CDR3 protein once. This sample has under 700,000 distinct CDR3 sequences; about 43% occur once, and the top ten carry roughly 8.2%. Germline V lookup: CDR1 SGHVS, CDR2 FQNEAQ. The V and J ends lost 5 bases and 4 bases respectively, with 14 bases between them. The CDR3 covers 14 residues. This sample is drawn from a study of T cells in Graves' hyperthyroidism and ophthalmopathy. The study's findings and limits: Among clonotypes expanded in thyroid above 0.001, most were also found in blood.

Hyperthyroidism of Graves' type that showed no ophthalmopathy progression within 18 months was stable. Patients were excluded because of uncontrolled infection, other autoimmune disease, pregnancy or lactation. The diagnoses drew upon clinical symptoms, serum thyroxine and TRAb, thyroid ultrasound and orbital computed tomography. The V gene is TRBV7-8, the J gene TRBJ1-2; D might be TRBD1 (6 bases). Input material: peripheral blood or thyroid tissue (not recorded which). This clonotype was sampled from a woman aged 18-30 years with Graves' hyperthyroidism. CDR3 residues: CASSPDRNFYGYTF. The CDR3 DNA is TGTGCCAGCAGCCCGGACAGAAACTTCTATGGCTACACCTTC.